These 26 T cell receptor beta chains were all obtained from the same sample, sequenced in a study of T cell clonotyping in hematopoietic cell transplantation. Sequencing used immunoSEQ multiplex PCR; TCRdb keeps in-frame clones, though not all of them. The repertoire consists of roughly 40,000 clones, with around 96% occurring once and the leading ten covering 0.85% to 1%. The source material was peripheral blood mononuclear cells. These receptor sequences come from a man aged 25-45 years in good health. Some clones in this sample may be carry-over from other donors' samples.

The chain joins TRBV7-6 to TRBJ1-5; TRBD1 matches at 10 bases. This CDR3 region has 22 residues. V shed 5 bases, J shed 0 bases, and the junction held 22 bases outside the gene matches. CDR1 SGHVS and CDR2 FNYEAQ come from the germline V gene. The CDR3 protein is CASSPIAHWDRGGGFSNQPQHF. The CDR3 DNA follows: TGTGCCAGCAGCCCCATAGCCCATTGGGACAGGGGCGGGGGGTTTAGCAATCAGCCCCAGCATTTT.

The genes are TRBV19 and TRBJ2-3; D is perhaps TRBD2 (6 bases). The CDR3 totals 15 residues. Germline assignment: CDR1 LNHDA and CDR2 SQIVND (reference sequence). V was trimmed by 4 bases and J by 4 bases, leaving 15 bases between them. The CDR3 region is CASSTSGESADTQYF. The CDR3 DNA is TGTGCCAGTAGTACCTCGGGGGAGTCAGCAGATACGCAGTATTTT. The whole variable domain, filled in from reference TRBV19 and TRBJ2-3, reads DGGITQSPKYLFRKEGQNVTLSCEQNLNHDAMYWYRQDPGQGLRLIYYSQIVNDFQKGDIAEGYSVSREKKESFPLTVTSAQKNPTAFYLCASSTSGESADTQYFGPGTRLTVL.

The chain has TRBV14 and TRBJ2-3; 7 positions agree with TRBD2. Germline trimming cut 1 base from V and 6 bases from J; bases unmatched to any gene: 7. CDR1 and CDR2 (germline): SGHDN, FVKESK. The length of the CDR3 is 15 residues. CDR3: CASSQGWQGGDTQYF. The CDR3 DNA reads as TGTGCCAGCAGCCAAGGATGGCAGGGAGGGGATACGCAGTATTTT.

The chain uses TRBV19 and TRBJ2-7; 8 nucleotides line up with TRBD1. The V gene end was trimmed by 4 bases and the J gene end by 0 bases; junction bases not matched to a gene: 5. The CDR3 runs to 15 residues. Germline-derived CDR1 and CDR2 are LNHDA and SQIVND (reference sequence). Written as DNA, the CDR3 is TGTGCCAGTAGTAAAGGACAGGGACCCTCCTACGAGCAGTACTTC. As protein: CASSKGQGPSYEQYF.

The chain uses TRBV5-1 and TRBJ2-1; D not certain. The germline CDR1 and CDR2 sequences are SGHRS and YFSETQ. The CDR3 loop spans 13 amino acids. V was pared by 0 bases and J by 2 bases, with 3 bases between. The CDR3, as DNA: TGCGCCAGCAGCTTGGAGGCCTACAATGAGCAGTTCTTC. It encodes CASSLEAYNEQFF.

Only one count was recorded for this clone. The chain recombines TRBV25-1 with TRBJ2-7; 10 nucleotides line up with TRBD1. Germline V gene lookup returns CDR1 MGHDK and CDR2 SYGVNS. CDR3 length: 16 amino acids. V dropped 2 bases and J dropped 3; count of bases not matched to a gene: 7. CDR3 sequence: CASSERDRGLSYEQYF. CDR3 coding DNA: TGTGCCAGCAGTGAAAGGGACAGGGGCCTCAGCTACGAGCAGTACTTC.

The chain joins TRBV6-1 to TRBJ1-2; possibly TRBD1 for D (5 bases). This CDR3 is built from 14 residues. Germline V gives CDR1 MNHNS, CDR2 SASEGT. V was trimmed by 1 base and J by 8 bases, leaving 14 bases between them. The CDR3 is CASSEVGGGYGYTF. Here the CDR3 DNA reads TGTGCCAGCAGTGAAGTTGGGGGGGGATACGGCTACACCTTC.

This chain connects TRBV6-5 to TRBJ1-5; D is undetermined. Per the germline V gene, CDR1 is MNHEY and CDR2 is SVGAGI. V was trimmed by 3 bases and J by 4 bases, leaving 7 bases between them. The CDR3 sequence is 13 residues long. The CDR3 DNA reads as TGTGCCAGCAGTTATAAGGGAAATCAGCCCCAGCATTTT. Protein sequence: CASSYKGNQPQHF.

This clone was seen a single time. The V call is TRBV6-6, the J call TRBJ2-7, with TRBD1 identical over 11 bases. The CDR3 is 15 amino acids. The germline CDR1 and CDR2 sequences are MNHNY and SVGAGI (reference sequence). V shed 4 bases, J shed 5 bases, and the junction held 7 bases outside the gene matches. CDR3 in amino acids: CASSWSDRGLDEQYF. The CDR3 coding sequence is TGTGCCAGCAGTTGGTCGGACAGGGGGCTCGACGAGCAGTACTTC.

This CDR3 reads CASSRTGGTDTQYF. The CDR3 DNA follows: TGTGCCAGCAGCCGCACCGGGGGTACAGATACGCAGTATTTT. This chain joins TRBV5-4 and TRBJ2-3; D may be TRBD2 (6 bases). The CDR3 runs to 14 residues. In germline, CDR1 is SGHNT, CDR2 YYREEE (reference sequence). V gave up 4 bases and J gave up 3 bases, with 12 bases separating them. Filled out from reference TRBV5-4 and TRBJ2-3, the complete variable domain reads ETGVTQSPTHLIKTRGQQVTLRCSSQSGHNTVSWYQQALGQGPQFIFQYYREEENGRGNFPPRFSGLQFPNYSSELNVNALELDDSALYLCASSRTGGTDTQYFGPGTRLTVL.

The rearrangement joins TRBV5-4 to TRBJ1-1, with TRBD1 matching 11 bases. There are 13 residues in the CDR3. J lost 10 bases, V lost 0 bases, and 2 bases had no gene match. Germline V gives CDR1 SGHNT, CDR2 YYREEE (reference sequence). CDR3 in amino acids: CASSLGGTGGAFF. The CDR3 nucleotides read TGTGCCAGCAGCTTGGGAGGGACAGGGGGAGCTTTCTTT.

This sequence joins TRBV5-8 and TRBJ2-1; D is possibly TRBD1 or TRBD2 (5 bases each). Germline CDR1 reads SGHTS; CDR2 reads YDEGEE. V was shortened by 5 bases and J by 8 bases, with 23 bases between the two germline ends. The CDR3 is 16 amino acids. The CDR3, as DNA: TGTGCCAGCAGTCTACCCGGTGGGGGTTGGGGCGATGAGCAGTTCTTC. It is translated as CASSLPGGGWGDEQFF.

This chain uses TRBV18 with TRBJ1-1, with a weak D call TRBD1 (5 bases). Germline V lookup: CDR1 KGHSH, CDR2 LQKENI. This CDR3 has 11 amino acids. V was clipped by 3 bases and J by 9 bases, with 8 bases between them. The CDR3 sequence: CASSPPGKAFF. In nucleotides, the CDR3 is TGTGCCAGCTCACCTCCAGGGAAAGCTTTCTTT.

The V and J genes are TRBV7-2 and TRBJ2-1, with no clear D. Per the germline V gene, CDR1 is SGHTA and CDR2 is FQGNSA. The CDR3 contains 12 residues. V was shortened by 1 base and J by 8 bases, with 6 bases between the two germline ends. DNA for the CDR3: TGTGCCAGCAGCTTAGTTGGGTATGAGCAGTTCTTC. Protein product: CASSLVGYEQFF.

The CDR3 DNA sequence: TGTGCCATCAGTGGTGGGGCCCTTTACAATGAGCAGTTCTTC. Protein sequence: CAISGGALYNEQFF. This chain uses TRBV10-3 with TRBJ2-1; D perhaps matches TRBD1 (5 bases). Trimming left V 4 bases short and J 4 bases short, with 11 bases between. This CDR3 comprises 14 residues. CDR1 and CDR2 from the germline V gene are ENHRY and SYGVKD.

The chain carries TRBV13 and TRBJ2-1, with 10 nucleotides matching TRBD2. The CDR3 spans 16 residues. V was pared by 1 base and J by 8 bases, with 8 bases of the junction left unmatched. CDR1 and CDR2 from the germline V gene are PRHDT and FYEKMQ (reference sequence). The CDR3 protein is CASSLVGAGGPHEQFF. The CDR3 bases are TGTGCCAGCAGCTTAGTTGGAGCGGGAGGGCCCCATGAGCAGTTCTTC.

This rearrangement joins TRBV6-6 to TRBJ1-5; D is possibly TRBD1 (5 bases). Germline CDR1 MNHNY, CDR2 SVGAGI (reference sequence). The CDR3 has 13 amino acids. V was trimmed by 6 bases and J by 9 bases, leaving 15 bases between them. CDR3: CASRRDFSSPQHF. In nucleotides, the CDR3 is TGTGCCAGCAGAAGGGACTTTAGTTCGCCCCAGCATTTT.

This clone was recorded only once. This chain uses TRBV7-3 with TRBJ2-1; weak D call: TRBD2 (5 bases). The germline V gene encodes CDR1 SGHTA and CDR2 FQGTGA. CDR3 length equals 15 residues. The germline V and J ends were trimmed by 6 bases and 0 bases, with 12 bases remaining between them. CDR3 coding DNA: TGTGCCAGCAGTCCCGACTACAGCTCCTACAATGAGCAGTTCTTC. The encoded protein is CASSPDYSSYNEQFF.

The CDR3 region has the DNA TGTGCCAGCAGCCCCTCCCTCGAGCAGTACTTC. Residues: CASSPSLEQYF. This chain joins TRBV7-9 and TRBJ2-7; D remains unclear. The CDR3 is 11 amino acids. The V gene's germline CDR1 is SEHNR and CDR2 FQNEAQ (reference sequence). The ends were cut back, 5 bases at V and 6 bases at J, with 8 bases in the middle.

The rearrangement joins TRBV6-5 to TRBJ2-7; TRBD2 matches at 13 bases. This CDR3 region has 14 residues. Germline CDR1 MNHEY, CDR2 SVGAGI. Unmatched junction bases numbered 4, after V lost 6 bases and J lost 5 bases. DNA for the CDR3: TGTGCCAGCAGCCTCGGGACTAGCGGGAACGAGCAGTACTTC. Amino acids: CASSLGTSGNEQYF.

This chain joins TRBV4-1 and TRBJ1-2, with D tentatively TRBD1 (5 bases). The CDR3 is 15 residues long. Trimming left V 4 bases short and J 2 bases short, with 14 bases between. Germline values: CDR1 MGHRA, CDR2 YSYEKL. DNA of the CDR3: TGCGCCAGCAGCCCCACCCAGGGCGTCAACTATGGCTACACCTTC. Amino acid sequence: CASSPTQGVNYGYTF.

V gene TRBV7-8 combines with J gene TRBJ1-2, with D maybe TRBD1 (6 bases). The CDR3 has 13 amino acids. CDR1 SGHVS and CDR2 FQNEAQ come from the germline V gene. Trimming pared 6 bases from V and 4 bases from J, leaving 12 bases between. The CDR3 sequence: CASSPTGSYGYTF. The CDR3 DNA reads as TGTGCCAGCAGTCCTACAGGGTCCTATGGCTACACCTTC.

This chain joins TRBV10-3 and TRBJ2-1; 10 bases align to TRBD2. V shed 5 bases and J 7 bases; nucleotides not matched to a gene: 11. Looked up from germline, CDR1 is ENHRY and CDR2 is SYGVKD. The CDR3 loop spans 16 amino acids. This CDR3 reads CAISFTLAGGGNEQFF. CDR3 nucleotide sequence: TGTGCCATCAGTTTCACTTTAGCGGGGGGAGGGAATGAGCAGTTCTTC.

This rearrangement joins TRBV5-1 to TRBJ2-1; no clear D gene. The CDR3 contains 14 residues. The V gene lost 4 bases and the J gene lost 1 base, with 9 bases spanning the gap. In germline, CDR1 is SGHRS, CDR2 YFSETQ. CDR3 DNA: TGCGCCAGCAGCCCGGGTGTTTCCTACAATGAGCAGTTCTTC. Amino acids: CASSPGVSYNEQFF.

V is TRBV27 and J is TRBJ2-1, with D tentatively TRBD2 (7 bases). CDR1 MNHEY and CDR2 SMNVEV come from the germline V gene (reference sequence). The length of the CDR3 is 15 residues. V was clipped by 3 bases and J by 6 bases, with 15 bases between them. CDR3 loop: CASSFAGGLFNEQFF. In DNA form, the CDR3 reads TGTGCCAGCAGTTTCGCCGGGGGGCTTTTCAATGAGCAGTTCTTC.

This clone appeared once. The chain recombines TRBV4-3 with TRBJ2-1; 9 nucleotides match TRBD2. The CDR3 sequence is 16 residues long. The germline CDR1 and CDR2 sequences are LGHNA and YSLEER. Trimming cost V 5 bases and J 4 bases; bases outside gene matches: 9. CDR3 residues: CASSYTGTSTYNEQFF. The CDR3 coding sequence is TGCGCCAGCAGCTACACCGGGACTAGCACATACAATGAGCAGTTCTTC.